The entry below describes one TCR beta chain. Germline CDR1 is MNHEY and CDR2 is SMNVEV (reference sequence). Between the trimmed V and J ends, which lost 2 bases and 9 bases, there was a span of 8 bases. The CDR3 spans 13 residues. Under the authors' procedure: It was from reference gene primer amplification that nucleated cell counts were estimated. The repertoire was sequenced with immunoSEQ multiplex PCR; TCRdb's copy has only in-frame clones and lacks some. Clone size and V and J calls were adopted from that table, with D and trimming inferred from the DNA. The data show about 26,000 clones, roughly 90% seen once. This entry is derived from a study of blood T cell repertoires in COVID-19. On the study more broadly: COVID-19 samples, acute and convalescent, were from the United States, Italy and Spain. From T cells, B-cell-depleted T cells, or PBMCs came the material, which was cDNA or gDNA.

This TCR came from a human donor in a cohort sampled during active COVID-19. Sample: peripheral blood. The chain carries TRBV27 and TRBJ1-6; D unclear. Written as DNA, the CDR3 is TGTGCCAGCAGTTTAAGACGGAGTTCACCCCTCCACTTT. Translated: CASSLRRSSPLHF.